This T cell receptor (beta chain) emerged from a study of cytomegalovirus exposure and HLA in healthy donors. Concerning this clone itself: The antigen is not known.

Points from the study as a whole: Most subjects had HLA-A and HLA-B alleles reportedly predicted accurately by TCR beta sequences.

The CDR3 is 17 residues long. In germline, CDR1 is SGHRS, CDR2 YFSETQ. The J segment lost 2 bases and the V segment lost 4 bases, leaving 13 bases of the junction unmatched. The PCR employed 60 Vbeta primers together with 13 Jbeta primers. Profiling relied on immunoSEQ multiplex PCR, and the TCRdb table lists in-frame clones only, not all of them. The table records over 150,000 clones, over 70% of them present only once. The receptor comes from a male donor in good health and CMV-seropositive. Sequencing was carried out using PBMCs. This chain links TRBV5-1 with TRBJ2-3; 7 nucleotides line up with TRBD1. CDR3 in amino acids: CASSRLPGQPPTDTQYF. As DNA, the CDR3 is TGCGCCAGCAGCCGTCTCCCGGGACAGCCTCCCACAGATACGCAGTATTTT.